This T cell receptor (beta chain) came from a study of cytomegalovirus exposure and HLA in healthy donors. Researchers ran the PCR with 60 Vbeta and 13 Jbeta primers. The repertoire was sequenced with immunoSEQ multiplex PCR; TCRdb's copy has only in-frame clones and lacks some. This sample's clone table lists approximately 140,000 clones. Although they were nominally healthy when sampled, donors likely had unrecorded immune exposures. The germline gives CDR1 SGHDT, CDR2 YYEEEE. Trimming at V came to 3 bases and at J to 4 bases, leaving 6 bases not matched to a gene. The length of the CDR3 is 15 residues.

The sample comprised PBMCs. V is TRBV5-6 and J is TRBJ2-2, with 7 bases matching TRBD1. This clonotype was sampled from a woman aged 50 to 65 in good health and CMV-seronegative. CDR3 sequence: CASSYRTGLTGELFF. CDR3 sequence (DNA): TGTGCCAGCAGCTATAGGACAGGTCTCACCGGGGAGCTGTTTTTT. The full variable domain, with the rest looked up from reference TRBV5-6 and TRBJ2-2, is DAGVTQSPTHLIKTRGQQVTLRCSPKSGHDTVSWYQQALGQGPQFIFQYYEEEERQRGNFPDRFSGHQFPNYSSELNVNALLLGDSALYLCASSYRTGLTGELFFGEGSRLTVL.